Listed below are T cell receptor beta chains from one sample, sequenced in a study of tumor and adjacent non-tumor tissue in lung cancer. TCRdb re-called the multiplex PCR reads through MiXCR, storing one row per CDR3 protein. The table has 200,000 to 250,000 distinct CDR3 sequences, 71% seen once. The sequenced sample consisted of lung tumor tissue. Receptors were obtained from a man between 60 and 70 years old with non-small cell lung cancer. CDR3s include the opening cysteine and the closing phenylalanine or tryptophan. The D gene is left open where the match is weak. Not every row has a clone size; where given, it reads once, few, many or a size class.

J gene | D gene | V gene | clone size | CDR3 protein | CDR3 DNA
TRBJ2-5 | NA | TRBV29-1 | once | CSADAGRESQYF | TGCAGCGCTGACGCAGGGCGTGAGAGCCAGTACTTC
TRBJ1-1 | NA | TRBV4-2 | once | CASSPTGEVNTEAFF | TGTGCCAGCAGCCCTACGGGAGAAGTGAACACTGAAGCTTTCTTT
TRBJ1-2 | NA | TRBV28 | many | CASKGAAGTNYGYTF | TGTGCCAGCAAAGGGGCAGCAGGGACTAACTATGGCTACACCTTC
TRBJ2-1 | TRBD2 | TRBV20-1 | NA | CSARDSGTRTPYNEQFF | TGCAGTGCTAGAGATAGTGGGACTAGGACGCCCTACAATGAGCAGTTCTTC
TRBJ1-6 | TRBD1 | TRBV20-1 | NA | CSAISGTANNSLLHF | TGCAGTGCTATCTCCGGGACAGCTAATAATTCACTCCTCCACTTT
TRBJ2-6 | NA | TRBV11-3 | NA | CASNFESVSGANALTF | TGTGCCAGCAACTTTGAGTCGGTATCTGGGGCCAACGCCCTGACTTTC
TRBJ1-1 | TRBD1 | TRBV12-3/TRBV12-4 | many | CASSATGPGTEAFF | TGTGCCAGCAGTGCGACAGGGCCGGGCACTGAAGCTTTCTTT
TRBJ2-4 | TRBD2 | TRBV4-1 | NA | CASSQTHIRIAGQAKNIQYF | TGCGCCAGCAGCCAAACACACATCAGAATAGCGGGCCAAGCCAAAAACATTCAGTACTTC
TRBJ2-3 | NA | TRBV5-1 | NA | CASRFPGPVTDTQYF | TGCGCCAGCAGATTTCCAGGACCAGTCACAGATACGCAGTATTTT
TRBJ2-1 | TRBD1 | TRBV20-1 | NA | CSARDRVVSNEQFF | TGCAGTGCTAGGGACAGGGTGGTGAGCAATGAGCAGTTCTTC
TRBJ2-7 | NA | TRBV6-6 | many | CASSLRDTTYEQYF | TGTGCCAGCAGCCTCCGGGACACGACCTACGAGCAGTACTTC
TRBJ1-2 | NA | TRBV6-2/TRBV6-3 | few | CASTKAPAGVYAYTF | TGTGCCAGCACTAAAGCCCCCGCGGGGGTCTATGCCTACACCTTC
TRBJ2-5 | NA | TRBV4-2 | NA | CSSSQDSREIQYF | TGTTCCAGCAGCCAAGATAGTAGGGAGATCCAGTACTTC
TRBJ2-7 | TRBD1 | TRBV20-1 | NA | CSVWGDRDYEQYF | TGCAGTGTTTGGGGGGACAGGGATTACGAGCAGTACTTC
TRBJ1-1 | NA | TRBV12-3/TRBV12-4 | NA | CASNLVRLTGPNTEAFF | TGTGCCAGCAATTTAGTTCGGTTGACAGGTCCGAACACTGAAGCTTTCTTT
TRBJ1-2 | NA | TRBV13 | NA | CASSCGQNHGYTF | TGTGCCAGCAGCTGCGGACAGAACCATGGCTACACCTTC
TRBJ1-1 | NA | TRBV10-1 | few | CASSEGPFSEAFF | TGCGCCAGCAGTGAAGGACCGTTCTCGGAAGCTTTCTTT
TRBJ2-1 | TRBD2 | TRBV12-3/TRBV12-4 | NA | CAISLGLAGLNEQFF | TGTGCCATCAGCCTGGGACTAGCGGGATTGAATGAGCAGTTCTTC
TRBJ1-2 | NA | TRBV29-1 | many | CSVDLGNYGYTF | TGCAGCGTTGACCTGGGGAACTATGGCTACACCTTC
TRBJ2-7 | NA | TRBV11-2 | NA | CASSLIPEALKDYEQYF | TGTGCCAGCAGCTTAATTCCCGAGGCCCTCAAAGACTACGAGCAGTACTTC
TRBJ2-3 | TRBD1 | TRBV20-1 | NA | CSARGPRGRTDTQYF | TGCAGTGCTAGAGGTCCCAGGGGGCGGACAGATACGCAGTATTTT
TRBJ1-2 | NA | TRBV12-3/TRBV12-4 | NA | CASSKRTDYGYTF | TGTGCCAGCAGTAAGCGGACAGACTATGGCTACACCTTC
TRBJ2-1 | TRBD2 | TRBV11-2 | once | CTSFLNGGDEQFF | TGTACCAGCTTTTTAAACGGGGGGGATGAGCAGTTCTTC
TRBJ1-2 | NA | TRBV20-1 | NA | CSALIQGYNGYTF | TGCAGTGCTCTCATCCAGGGATACAATGGATACACCTTC
TRBJ2-3 | NA | TRBV6-5 | NA | CASSRSRALPVAQCF | TGTGCCAGCAGCCGCTCGCGGGCCCTGCCAGTCGCGCAGTGTTTT
TRBJ2-5 | NA | TRBV11-3 | NA | CAISLVRQETQYF | TGTGCCATCAGCTTGGTTAGGCAAGAGACCCAGTACTTC
TRBJ2-1 | NA | TRBV12-3/TRBV12-4 | few | CVSIPARLGDHNEQFF | TGTGTCAGCATTCCAGCCAGACTAGGGGACCACAATGAGCAGTTCTTC
TRBJ2-1 | TRBD2 | TRBV4-1 | NA | CASSPGSGKLNEQFF | TGCGCTAGCAGCCCTGGTAGCGGGAAGCTAAATGAGCAGTTCTTC
TRBJ2-2 | NA | TRBV6-6 | few | CASSPREGAGPAGELFF | TGTGCCAGCAGTCCCCGGGAAGGCGCCGGCCCGGCCGGGGAGCTGTTTTTT